This TCR beta chain was identified in a study of graft-versus-host responses after intestinal transplantation. Turning to the study itself: Transplants were multivisceral, liver-intestinal, or isolated intestinal. Every recipient had anti-thymocyte globulin induction and 2 to 3 years of tacrolimus plus steroids. Study conclusions and caveats: GvH clones were found in recipient marrow; some appeared first in ileum or blood.

TCRdb's copy holds only in-frame clones and misses some; the assay was immunoSEQ multiplex PCR. The sample has 40,000 to 55,000 clones, around 89% seen once. Comments on this clone: Its matching antigen is unknown.

This CDR3 is built from 17 residues. Per the germline V gene, CDR1 is SGHRS and CDR2 is YFSETQ. V was pared by 4 bases and J by 9 bases, with 16 bases of the junction left unmatched. The V and J genes are TRBV5-1 and TRBJ2-4; 10 nucleotides match TRBD2. The TCR was taken from a human donor who was the organ donor for an intestinal transplant. The sample in question was unstimulated CD4+ T cells sorted from spleen or lymph node cells, obtained before transplant. The CDR3 loop is CASSPGGASGSSGIQYF. Written as DNA, the CDR3 is TGCGCCAGCAGCCCGGGGGGGGCTAGCGGGAGTTCGGGCATTCAGTACTTC.